This is a list of T cell receptor beta chains from one sample in a study of blood T cells in healthy people across ages. TCRdb re-analysed the 5' RACE reads in MiXCR, keeping a single row per CDR3 protein. The sample lists roughly 1,700,000 distinct CDR3 sequences, over 25% occurring once. The sample comprised blood. These TCRs come from a woman aged 25 to 39 in good health. Each CDR3 is given with its conserved first and last residue. The D gene is left open where the match is weak. Clone size is shown for a subset of rows, as once, few, many or a class of expanded clone.

clone size	V gene	D gene	J gene	CDR3 DNA	CDR3 protein
-	TRBV2	TRBD1	TRBJ1-6	TGTGCCAGCAGGGCTGACAGGGCGTTTAATTCACCCCTCCACTTT	CASRADRAFNSPLHF
-	TRBV7-9	-	TRBJ2-1	TGTGCCAGCAGCTCTCCAGGGGTCCTAGAGCAGTTCTTC	CASSSPGVLEQFF
many	TRBV10-3	-	TRBJ2-3	TGTGCCATCAGTGAGTCGGGGGGTACGCAGTATTTT	CAISESGGTQYF
few	TRBV28	-	TRBJ2-1	TGTGCCAGCAAGGGCGGGACTCACGCCTACAATGAGCAGTTCTTC	CASKGGTHAYNEQFF
many	TRBV7-2	-	TRBJ2-7	TGTGCCAGCAGTAAAACCAAACACGAGCAGTACTTC	CASSKTKHEQYF
-	TRBV6-2/TRBV6-3	-	TRBJ2-1	TGTGCCAGCCCGGAACCTAGCGTAGAATACAATGAGCAGTTCTTC	CASPEPSVEYNEQFF
many	TRBV10-2	-	TRBJ2-7	TGCGCCAGCAGGGAGAGTGGGGGATACGAGCAGTACTTC	CASRESGGYEQYF
-	TRBV10-3	-	TRBJ2-7	TGTGCCATTACGGCCGGAGTACCCTACGAGCAGTACTTC	CAITAGVPYEQYF
-	TRBV20-1	TRBD2	TRBJ2-2	TGCAGTGCCGGCGGACTAGCGCAAACTACGAACACCGGGGAGCTGTTTTTT	CSAGGLAQTTNTGELFF
-	TRBV29-1	-	TRBJ2-7	TGCAGCGTCGGATTTCTTAGGGACGAGCAGTACTTC	CSVGFLRDEQYF
few	TRBV9	-	TRBJ2-1	TGTGCCAGCAGCGTATCATCGAATGAGCAGTTCTTC	CASSVSSNEQFF
-	TRBV4-1	-	TRBJ2-5	TGCGCCAGCAGCCCGTCGGGACTTTACAATGAGCAGTACTTC	CASSPSGLYNEQYF
-	TRBV18	TRBD1	TRBJ1-4	TGTGCCAGCTCACCACCTTATGGCAGGGGGACCGAAAAACTGTTTTTT	CASSPPYGRGTEKLFF
few	TRBV6-5	-	TRBJ1-4	TGTGCCAGCAGTTACACTAGCGCTACTACGACTAATGAAAAACTGTTTTTT	CASSYTSATTTNEKLFF
few	TRBV29-1	TRBD1	TRBJ2-7	TGCAGCGTTCAGGGGGACGGTGTTCTGGAGCAGTACTTC	CSVQGDGVLEQYF
few	TRBV28	TRBD2	TRBJ2-7	TGTGCCAGCAGTGCGGGAGGATTCAACTCCTACGAGCAGTACTTC	CASSAGGFNSYEQYF
-	TRBV6-1	-	TRBJ1-2	TGTGCCAGCGCGGGGGATCGTTATGGCTACACCTTC	CASAGDRYGYTF
-	TRBV4-1	TRBD2	TRBJ2-1	TGCGCCAGCAACCAAGATCCAGCGGGGTCGTACAATGAGCAGTTCTTC	CASNQDPAGSYNEQFF
many	TRBV20-1	-	TRBJ2-4	TGCAGTGGCGCCCGGGACAATAACTACATTCAGTACTTC	CSGARDNNYIQYF
-	TRBV5-1	-	TRBJ2-7	TGCGCCAGCAGCTTGGGGTCGAGGGAATACGGTTACGAGCAGTACTTC	CASSLGSREYGYEQYF
few	TRBV30	-	TRBJ2-7	TGTGCCTGGAGTCCCCCGTCCGAGCAGTACTTC	CAWSPPSEQYF
few	TRBV7-2	-	TRBJ1-5	TGTGCCGGCAGCTTAGAAGGGGCGGGGGCGGGCAATCAGCCCCAGCATTTT	CAGSLEGAGAGNQPQHF
-	TRBV18	TRBD2	TRBJ2-3	TGTGCCAGCTCACCACAGACTAGCGGCACAGATACGCAGTATTTT	CASSPQTSGTDTQYF
few	TRBV7-3	-	TRBJ2-3	TGTGCCAGCAGCCTGACGGTCCGGGACGGCACAGATACGCAGTATTTT	CASSLTVRDGTDTQYF
-	TRBV20-1	-	TRBJ2-3	TGCAGTGCTAGACGGGGTGGTCAGAGCACAGATACGCAGTATTTT	CSARRGGQSTDTQYF
-	TRBV7-9	-	TRBJ2-3	TGTGCCAGCAGCGCGCCGGGACATCGCACAGATACGCAGTATTTT	CASSAPGHRTDTQYF
-	TRBV3-1	TRBD1	TRBJ1-3	TGTGCCAGCAGCCTACGACAGGGGCAAAGGGCTGGAAACACCATATATTTT	CASSLRQGQRAGNTIYF
-	TRBV24-1	-	TRBJ2-5	TGTGCCACCAGTGAGCGGACCTTACGGGAGACCCAGTACTTC	CATSERTLRETQYF
-	TRBV7-6	-	TRBJ2-5	TGTGCCAGCACCGAACCCGTACTCGCAGAGACCCAGTACTTC	CASTEPVLAETQYF
-	TRBV2	TRBD2	TRBJ2-5	TGTGCCAGCAGTGTTTTAGCGGGGGCCCCAGGAGAGACCCAGTACTTC	CASSVLAGAPGETQYF
few	TRBV20-1	-	TRBJ1-2	TGCAGTGCTAGTGAGACGGGGAGTTCCTATGGCTACACCTTC	CSASETGSSYGYTF
-	TRBV20-1	TRBD2	TRBJ2-7	TGCAGTGCTAGGACTAGCATCCACAATGAGCAGTACTTC	CSARTSIHNEQYF